The 23 T cell receptor beta chains listed next were all sequenced from one sample in a study of T cell responses to AZD1222 COVID-19 vaccine. Sequencing was performed with immunoSEQ multiplex PCR; in TCRdb, only in-frame clones are kept and a portion is missing. The table records 130,000 or so clones, just over 85% of them present only once. Sequences were derived from peripheral blood, sampled on day 0 of AZD1222 vaccination. These receptors were taken from an adult in good health.

The chain couples TRBV5-8 to TRBJ2-7; D is possibly TRBD1 or TRBD2 (6 bases each). Per germline, CDR1 SGHTS and CDR2 YDEGEE. The length of the CDR3 is 14 residues. V shed 9 bases and J shed 3 bases, with 19 bases lying between them. The CDR3 bases are TGTGCCATGCTCCCCGCGGCGGGACACTACGAGCAGTACTTC. Protein: CAMLPAAGHYEQYF.

This clone has just one count. This sequence joins TRBV6-6 and TRBJ2-5; the match to TRBD1 covers 10 bases. This CDR3 spans 12 amino acids. Trimming took 10 bases from V and 6 from J; bases not matched to a gene: 5. Germline V CDR1 and CDR2: MNHNY, SVGAGI (reference sequence). DNA of the CDR3: TGTGCCACCGGGACAGGGGAACAGACCCAGTACTTC. It specifies CATGTGEQTQYF.

V usage is TRBV5-6 and J usage is TRBJ2-5; D might be TRBD2 (5 bases). Per germline, CDR1 SGHDT and CDR2 YYEEEE. Trimming took 2 bases from V and 5 from J, leaving 19 bases between them. The CDR3 extends over 16 amino acids. The CDR3, as DNA: TGTGCCAGCAGCTTCCCCCGGGGAGAGGCCGTGGAGACCCAGTACTTC. Amino acid sequence: CASSFPRGEAVETQYF.

This clone was seen a handful of times. The chain links TRBV5-1 to TRBJ1-4; 7 nucleotides line up with TRBD1. With 0 bases clipped from V and 5 bases from J, the junction kept 4 bases outside the gene matches. The CDR3 is 15 amino acids. Germline assignment: CDR1 SGHRS and CDR2 YFSETQ. In DNA, the CDR3 is TGCGCCAGCAGCTTGGCGGGGACAGTGAATGAAAAACTGTTTTTT. It specifies CASSLAGTVNEKLFF.

V usage is TRBV4-3 and J usage is TRBJ2-2; D unresolved. Trimming stripped 1 base from V and 7 bases from J, with 16 bases between. Germline V gene sequence: CDR1 LGHNA, CDR2 YSLEER. The CDR3 contains 16 residues. The CDR3 DNA is TGCGCCAGCAGCCAAGGTATCCCCGAACTTAGCGGGGAGCTGTTTTTT. It codes for CASSQGIPELSGELFF.

This clone appeared a single time. The V gene is TRBV10-3, the J gene TRBJ2-7; D tentatively reads TRBD1 or TRBD2 (6 bases each). V was pared by 0 bases and J by 2 bases, with 8 bases between. This CDR3 region has 14 residues. CDR1 and CDR2 from the germline V gene are ENHRY and SYGVKD. This CDR3 is CAISESEGAYEQYF. In DNA, the CDR3 is TGTGCCATCAGTGAGTCGGAGGGGGCCTACGAGCAGTACTTC.

This clone was seen only once. The rearrangement uses TRBV10-3 and TRBJ1-6, with TRBD1 matching 10 bases. The J segment lost 9 bases and the V segment lost 6 bases, leaving 11 bases of the junction unmatched. CDR3 size: 16 residues. CDR1 is ENHRY, CDR2 SYGVKD, per germline. CDR3: CAISQGRGQGTSPLHF. CDR3 coding DNA: TGTGCCATCAGCCAAGGAAGGGGACAGGGGACTTCACCCCTCCACTTT.

The J gene is TRBJ2-1, the V gene TRBV9, with D unclear. Trimming removed 0 bases at V and 8 bases at J, with 12 bases between. Germline V CDR1 and CDR2: SGDLS, YYNGEE. This CDR3 region has 14 residues. The CDR3 region is CASSVGSGVDEQFF. The CDR3 region has the DNA TGTGCCAGCAGCGTAGGAAGTGGTGTGGATGAGCAGTTCTTC. Complete variable domain (other parts from reference TRBV9 and TRBJ2-1): DSGVTQTPKHLITATGQRVTLRCSPRSGDLSVYWYQQSLDQGLQFLIQYYNGEERAKGNILERFSAQQFPDLHSELNLSSLELGDSALYFCASSVGSGVDEQFFGPGTRLTVL.

Of note for this clone: Other DNA sequences within the sample encode an identical CDR3. The chain couples TRBV5-1 to TRBJ1-4; 9 bases are a match to TRBD1. The junction had 6 bases not matched to a gene; V was cut back by 7 bases and J by 5 bases. This CDR3 is built from 14 residues. Germline lookup yields CDR1 SGHRS and CDR2 YFSETQ. CDR3 sequence reads: CASSPGTGNEKLFF. CDR3 DNA sequence: TGCGCCAGCTCCCCCGGGACAGGGAATGAAAAACTGTTTTTT.

This clone was picked up one time. The chain combines TRBV15 with TRBJ1-3; D remains unclear. From germline, CDR1 is LNHNV and CDR2 YYDKDF (reference sequence). The CDR3 is 19 residues long. The germline V and J ends were trimmed by 0 bases and 0 bases, with 18 bases remaining between them. The CDR3 nucleotides read TGTGCCACCAGCAGAGATCTGGTCAGCGGCCTTAGCTCTGGAAACACCATATATTTT. This sequence encodes CATSRDLVSGLSSGNTIYF.

V gene TRBV19 combines with J gene TRBJ2-3; 10 bases agree with TRBD2. After removal of 5 bases from V and 2 bases from J, the junction contained 10 bases not matched to a gene. The CDR3 sequence is 17 residues long. Germline-derived CDR1 and CDR2 are LNHDA and SQIVND (reference sequence). The CDR3 DNA sequence: TGTGCCAGTAGTTCGCGGACTAGCGGTTTTTACACAGATACGCAGTATTTT. The encoded protein is CASSSRTSGFYTDTQYF.

The rearrangement joins TRBV18 to TRBJ1-6; TRBD1 is a possible D gene (5 bases). The CDR3 length is 16 residues. Germline CDR1 and CDR2: KGHSH and LQKENI. Trimming stripped 1 base from V and 7 bases from J, with 14 bases between. This CDR3 is CASSPLGRGQNSPLHF. CDR3 coding DNA: TGTGCCAGCTCACCACTAGGGAGGGGTCAAAATTCACCCCTCCACTTT.

The rearrangement uses TRBV5-4 and TRBJ2-5; the match to TRBD2 covers 8 bases. V was pared by 2 bases and J by 5 bases, with 14 bases of the junction left unmatched. There are 17 residues in the CDR3. The germline CDR1 and CDR2 sequences are SGHNT and YYREEE (reference sequence). CDR3 amino acids: CASSFATGGPSRETQYF. The DNA for the CDR3 is TGTGCCAGCAGCTTCGCAACGGGGGGGCCTTCCCGGGAGACCCAGTACTTC.

V usage is TRBV19 and J usage is TRBJ2-7; 8 positions agree with TRBD1. The J segment lost 6 bases and the V segment lost 6 bases, leaving 1 base of the junction unmatched. Germline CDR1 reads LNHDA; CDR2 reads SQIVND (reference sequence). The CDR3 is 11 amino acids. This CDR3 is CASRGTGEQYF. CDR3 nucleotides: TGTGCCAGTAGGGGGACAGGCGAGCAGTACTTC.

The chain employs TRBV27 and TRBJ1-5; 9 nucleotides align to TRBD1. There are 15 residues in the CDR3. V was clipped by 5 bases and J by 4 bases; unmatched bases: 6. Looked up from germline, CDR1 is MNHEY and CDR2 is SMNVEV (reference sequence). The CDR3 region is CASSGGQGRNQPQHF. CDR3 DNA sequence: TGTGCCAGCAGTGGGGGACAGGGCAGGAATCAGCCCCAGCATTTT.

The rearrangement links TRBV30 to TRBJ2-7, with 12 bases aligning to TRBD2. Germline trimming cut 3 bases from V and 4 bases from J; bases unmatched to any gene: 1. The CDR3 runs to 13 residues. Germline loops: CDR1 GTSNPN, CDR2 SVGIG (reference sequence). The CDR3 DNA is TGTGCCTGGAGACTAGCGGGAGGATACGAGCAGTACTTC. Translating it yields CAWRLAGGYEQYF.

The chain has TRBV11-2 and TRBJ2-2; D ambiguous. CDR3 length: 14 residues. Trimming removed 3 bases at V and 8 bases at J, with 13 bases between. Looked up from germline, CDR1 is SGHAT and CDR2 is FQNNGV. The CDR3 DNA sequence: TGTGCCAGCAGCTTCGGGCCATCTCAAGGGGAGCTGTTTTTT. Its protein product is CASSFGPSQGELFF.

The V gene is TRBV28, the J gene TRBJ2-1, with 8 bases identical to TRBD2. The CDR3 sequence is 16 residues long. The ends lost 3 bases at V and 6 bases at J; junction bases unmatched: 10. From germline, CDR1 is MDHEN and CDR2 SYDVKM. The CDR3 region has the DNA TGTGCCAGCAGTTTTGGAAGGAGTCTAGCGGGCAATGAGCAGTTCTTC. Translation gives CASSFGRSLAGNEQFF.

The CDR3 DNA sequence: TGCAGCGTTGATTTACAGGGGGAGACCCAGTACTTC. This encodes CSVDLQGETQYF. The chain combines TRBV29-1 with TRBJ2-5; 7 positions match TRBD1. Germline CDR1 and CDR2: SQVTM and ANQGSEA. The CDR3 has 12 amino acids. J gave up 5 bases and V 3 bases, and 3 bases lay outside the gene matches.

The chain is built from TRBV3-1 (or the pseudogene TRBV3-2) and TRBJ2-3; no clear D. Between the trimmed V and J ends, which lost 0 bases and 6 bases, there was a span of 4 bases. CDR1 and CDR2 (germline): LGHDT, YNNKEL (reference sequence). This CDR3 has 12 residues. CDR3 sequence: CASSQESDTQYF. For the CDR3, the DNA is TGTGCCAGCAGCCAAGAGTCGGATACGCAGTATTTT.

This chain connects TRBV5-6 to TRBJ1-5; no reliable D call. The ends were cut back, 3 bases at V and 11 bases at J, with 12 bases in the middle. The CDR3 runs to 12 residues. Looked up from germline, CDR1 is SGHDT and CDR2 is YYEEEE. DNA of the CDR3: TGTGCCAGCAGCTATAAAAGCGGGACCCAGCATTTT. Translation: CASSYKSGTQHF.

The gene calls are TRBV3-1 (or the pseudogene TRBV3-2) and TRBJ1-2; D ambiguous. CDR1 LGHDT and CDR2 YNNKEL come from the germline V gene (reference sequence). Trimming pared 4 bases from V and 4 bases from J, leaving 10 bases between. The CDR3 contains 13 residues. Here the CDR3 reads CASSPVGSYGYTF. DNA of the CDR3: TGTGCCAGCAGCCCAGTAGGGTCCTATGGCTACACCTTC.

This clone was seen only once. This chain joins TRBV6-2 or TRBV6-3 and TRBJ2-7, with D perhaps matching TRBD2 (5 bases). The CDR3 consists of 14 residues. V was pared by 0 bases and J by 2 bases, with 8 bases between. Germline CDR1 is MNHEY and CDR2 is SVGEGT. The CDR3 coding sequence is TGTGCCAGCAGTTACTCACTAGGAGCCTACGAGCAGTACTTC. Its protein product is CASSYSLGAYEQYF.